Listed here are 30 T cell receptor beta chains from one sample, sequenced in a study of CD8+CD57+ T cells in acquired aplastic anemia. The template used for profiling TCR beta VDJ and CDR3 was genomic DNA. TCRdb fed the reads into MiXCR, producing one record per CDR3 protein. Here the sample spans approximately 220,000 distinct CDR3 sequences, 40% to 60% being singletons. Patients picked for sequencing had shown CD8+CD57+ cell expansion detected by flow cytometry. The sequencing input was sorted CD4+, CD8+, or CD8+CD57+ T cells (not recorded which) from PBMCs. The receptors here all came from a human donor with aplastic anemia.

The rearrangement joins TRBV7-9 to TRBJ2-7; D is unclear. Germline loops: CDR1 SEHNR, CDR2 FQNEAQ (reference sequence). V dropped 5 bases and J dropped 2 bases, with 13 bases sitting between them. This CDR3 spans 14 amino acids. In DNA form, the CDR3 reads TGTGCCAGCAGCCAAGATGGCGGAGCCTACGAGCAGTACTTC. It specifies CASSQDGGAYEQYF.

This rearrangement joins TRBV12-3 or TRBV12-4 to TRBJ2-6; possible D gene TRBD1, 5 bases. This CDR3 region has 14 residues. V dropped 8 bases and J dropped 2 bases, with 10 bases sitting between them. CDR3 nucleotide sequence: TGTGCCAGCGGTGGACAAACTGGGGCCAACGTCCTGACTTTC. Its protein is CASGGQTGANVLTF.

This clonotype was seen repeatedly, ten times or more. This chain uses TRBV4-2 with TRBJ2-2, with a possible D match to TRBD1 (5 bases). With 4 bases removed from V and 4 bases from J, the gap between germline ends came to 13 bases. There are 15 residues in the CDR3. Germline CDR1 is LGHNA and CDR2 is YNFKEQ. CDR3 loop: CASSPQGRITGELFF. The CDR3 DNA sequence: TGTGCCAGCAGCCCCCAGGGCAGGATCACCGGGGAGCTGTTTTTT.

About this clonotype itself: This may be a read error, as it is one base from a much larger clone. The chain joins TRBV5-6 to TRBJ2-7; D tentatively reads TRBD1 or TRBD2 (5 bases each). The CDR3 runs 14 residues. In germline, CDR1 is SGHDT, CDR2 YYEEEE. CDR3 region: CASSLEARVGEQCF. DNA for the CDR3: TGTGCCAGCAGCTTGGAGGCCAGGGTGGGAGAGCAGTGCTTC.

This clonotype was seen ten or more times. The J gene is TRBJ2-7, the V gene TRBV5-1, with 9 bases aligning to TRBD1. After removal of 7 bases from V and 2 bases from J, the junction contained 4 bases not matched to a gene. The germline V gene encodes CDR1 SGHRS and CDR2 YFSETQ. The CDR3 has 13 residues. The CDR3 bases are TGCGCCAGCGGAACAGGGGGCACCTACGAGCAGTACTTC. It is translated as CASGTGGTYEQYF.

This clonotype was seen repeatedly, ten times or more. V and J are TRBV20-1 and TRBJ2-5; D is perhaps TRBD1 or TRBD2 (5 bases each). The V end was cut by 6 bases, the J end by 2 bases, with 16 bases between. CDR3 length: 14 residues. Germline V gene data show CDR1 as DFQATT and CDR2 as SNEGSKA (reference sequence). DNA of the CDR3: TGCAGTGCAACTCCGGGGACGGGGCAAGAGACCCAGTACTTC. Translating gives CSATPGTGQETQYF.

In this sample, this clonotype turned up once. The V gene is TRBV25-1, the J gene TRBJ1-3; D is ambiguous. The CDR3 runs to 13 residues. CDR1 and CDR2 (germline): MGHDK, SYGVNS. V was trimmed by 3 bases and J by 3 bases, leaving 6 bases between them. CDR3 nucleotide sequence: TGTGCCAGCAGTGAGGATCTTGGAAACACCATATATTTT. It codes for CASSEDLGNTIYF.

This clonotype was recorded a few times. Lacking the conserved final phenylalanine or tryptophan, this CDR3 likely reflects a read error. The limits of the CDR3 on the DNA are not certain, so only TCRdb's listed CDR3 is given. The V and J genes are TRBV6-6 and TRBJ1-5. Germline V gene lookup returns CDR1 MNHNY and CDR2 SVGAGI (reference sequence). The CDR3 is made up of 13 amino acids, end residues included. This CDR3 is CASSEEEGQAHHL.

V gene TRBV19 combines with J gene TRBJ1-5, with a weak D call TRBD1 (5 bases). Germline V lookup: CDR1 LNHDA, CDR2 SQIVND (reference sequence). This CDR3 is built from 14 residues. The V end lost 1 base, the J end lost 5 bases, and 9 bases lay between the germline ends. CDR3 amino acids: CASSIGGWDQPQHF. CDR3 sequence (DNA): TGTGCCAGTAGTATAGGGGGGTGGGATCAGCCCCAGCATTTT.

The rearrangement uses TRBV20-1 and TRBJ1-4; D not certain. The germline gives CDR1 DFQATT, CDR2 SNEGSKA (reference sequence). The length of the CDR3 is 14 residues. Trimming took 6 bases from V and 0 from J, leaving 11 bases between them. The CDR3 region is CSAHTVPTNEKLFF. The CDR3 nucleotides read TGCAGTGCGCATACGGTACCAACTAATGAAAAACTGTTTTTT.

This chain joins TRBV2 and TRBJ2-5, with 7 bases that match TRBD2. V was clipped by 0 bases and J by 1 base; unmatched bases: 5. CDR3 size: 16 residues. Per the germline V gene, CDR1 is SNHLY and CDR2 is FYNNEI. CDR3 DNA: TGTGCCAGCAGTGAAGCCCGTCTAGCGGCCCAAGAGACCCAGTACTTC. Translated: CASSEARLAAQETQYF.

The V gene is TRBV5-1, the J gene TRBJ1-1; unclear D gene. V lost 4 bases, J lost 1 base, and 8 bases lay in between. CDR1 SGHRS and CDR2 YFSETQ come from the germline V gene. This CDR3 has 13 amino acids. CDR3 in DNA: TGCGCCAGCAGCAAGGACGGGAACACTGAAGCTTTCTTT. This translates into CASSKDGNTEAFF.

This clonotype was recorded many times. This chain uses TRBV7-9 with TRBJ1-5, with D hard to call. In germline, CDR1 is SEHNR, CDR2 FQNEAQ (reference sequence). With 5 bases removed from V and 5 bases from J, the gap between germline ends came to 10 bases. There are 13 residues in the CDR3. The CDR3 DNA follows: TGTGCCAGCAGCGGCGACACTTATCAGCCCCAGCATTTT. Its translation is CASSGDTYQPQHF. Full variable domain (remainder filled in from reference TRBV7-9 and TRBJ1-5): DTGVSQNPRHKITKRGQNVTFRCDPISEHNRLYWYRQTLGQGPEFLTYFQNEAQLEKSRLLSDRFSAERPKGSFSTLEIQRTEQGDSAMYLCASSGDTYQPQHFGDGTRLSIL.

Regarding this clonotype: A junction boundary mismatches the germline segment, possibly from a read error. V usage is TRBV5-1 and J usage is TRBJ1-4, with TRBD1 as a possible D gene (6 bases). The length of the CDR3 is 15 residues. The germline V gene has CDR1 SGHRS and CDR2 YFSETQ. DNA for the CDR3: TGCGCCAGCAGGACACAGGGTGCAACTAATGAAAGACTGTTTTTT. Translating it yields CASRTQGATNERLFF.

About this clonotype: One junction end disagrees with the germline gene, perhaps due to a read error. This chain uses TRBV19 with TRBJ1-1; D uncertain. Germline CDR1 LNHDA, CDR2 SQIVND (reference sequence). The CDR3 is 13 residues long. CDR3 in amino acids: CACSKRGYTEAFF. The CDR3, as DNA: TGTGCCTGTAGTAAACGGGGTTACACTGAAGCTTTCTTT. The complete variable domain, with remaining parts taken from reference TRBV19 and TRBJ1-1, reads DGGITQSPKYLFRKEGQNVTLSCEQNLNHDAMYWYRQDPGQGLRLIYYSQIVNDFQKGDIAEGYSVSREKKESFPLTVTSAQKNPTAFYLCACSKRGYTEAFFGQGTRLTVV.

This clonotype turned up a few times. The chain couples TRBV29-1 to TRBJ2-6; weak D call: TRBD1 (6 bases). The V and J ends lost 3 bases and 0 bases respectively, with 15 bases between them. Germline values: CDR1 SQVTM, CDR2 ANQGSEA. This CDR3 is 17 amino acids long. The CDR3: CSVELDSLISGANVLTF. CDR3 in DNA: TGCAGCGTTGAGTTGGACAGCCTTATCTCTGGGGCCAACGTCCTGACTTTC. Complete variable domain (other parts from reference TRBV29-1 and TRBJ2-6): SAVISQKPSRDICQRGTSLTIQCQVDSQVTMMFWYRQQPGQSLTLIATANQGSEATYESGFVIDKFPISRPNLTFSTLTVSNMSPEDSSIYLCSVELDSLISGANVLTFGAGSRLTVL.

V is TRBV30 and J is TRBJ2-1, with a weak D call TRBD2 (6 bases). Between the trimmed V and J ends, which lost 4 bases and 4 bases, there was a span of 8 bases. The CDR3 covers 12 residues. Germline CDR1 and CDR2: GTSNPN and SVGIG (reference sequence). CDR3 protein: CAWTAGYNEQFF. CDR3 bases: TGTGCCTGGACGGCGGGGTACAATGAGCAGTTCTTC.

Regarding this clonotype: This may be a read error: a much more frequent sequence differs by one nucleotide. The chain couples TRBV20-1 to TRBJ2-1, with D perhaps TRBD2 (6 bases). The V and J ends lost 0 bases and 9 bases respectively, with 27 bases between them. The CDR3 is 18 amino acids. Germline V lookup: CDR1 DFQATT, CDR2 SNEGSKA (reference sequence). The CDR3 DNA reads as TGCAGTGCTAGAGATTCCACTAACGGGGGAGGTACTTACGCTGAGCAGTTCTTC. It yields the protein CSARDSTNGGGTYAEQFF.

This clonotype was detected many times. The chain combines TRBV9 with TRBJ2-5; the D is unclear. The CDR3 consists of 15 residues. V shed 4 bases and J shed 2 bases, with 15 bases lying between them. The germline CDR1 and CDR2 sequences are SGDLS and YYNGEE. In DNA form, the CDR3 reads TGTGCCAGCAGCCCCGAAAATGGTCTTCAAGAGACCCAGTACTTC. Its translation: CASSPENGLQETQYF.

There are many counts of this clonotype. This chain connects TRBV7-9 to TRBJ1-6, with TRBD1 identical over 11 bases. CDR1 SEHNR and CDR2 FQNEAQ come from the germline V gene (reference sequence). The junction had 8 bases not matched to a gene; V was cut back by 3 bases and J by 10 bases. This CDR3 is 16 amino acids long. This CDR3 reads CASSFSGTGGESPLHF. CDR3 bases: TGTGCCAGCAGCTTCTCCGGGACAGGGGGAGAATCACCCCTCCACTTT.

This clonotype was observed many times. V is TRBV5-6 and J is TRBJ2-7; unclear D gene. CDR1 and CDR2 from the germline V gene are SGHDT and YYEEEE. CDR3 size: 14 residues. V was trimmed by 2 bases and J by 3 bases, leaving 12 bases between them. The CDR3, as DNA: TGTGCCAGCAGCTTATTTGACGGTCACTACGAGCAGTACTTC. Translating it yields CASSLFDGHYEQYF.

The table lists this clonotype with many counts. This chain links TRBV12-3 or TRBV12-4 with TRBJ1-6, with 10 bases lining up with TRBD1. V lost 3 bases, J lost 7 bases, and 6 bases stayed unmatched. CDR3 size: 16 residues. CDR3 DNA: TGTGCCAGCAGTTTTTCATGGGACAGGGGAAATTCACCCCTCCACTTT. It translates to CASSFSWDRGNSPLHF.

Many counts were recorded for this clonotype. The chain links TRBV6-6 to TRBJ1-4, with D possibly TRBD1 on 6 matching bases. The CDR3 totals 16 residues. In germline, CDR1 is MNHNY, CDR2 SVGAGI (reference sequence). V was cut by 1 base and J by 4 bases, with 13 bases left in between. The CDR3 spells CASSYWGGGDNEKLFF. CDR3 coding DNA: TGTGCCAGCAGTTACTGGGGGGGCGGGGATAATGAAAAACTGTTTTTT.

This clonotype has a count of ten or more. CDR3 sequence reads: CASSSGAYEQYF. In DNA, the CDR3 is TGTGCCAGCAGTTCGGGGGCCTACGAGCAGTACTTC. The V gene is TRBV12-3 or TRBV12-4, the J gene TRBJ2-7, with D possibly matching TRBD2 (6 bases). The CDR3 runs 12 residues. V lost 4 bases, J lost 2 bases, and 6 bases lay in between.

Notes on this clonotype: With a much larger clone just one base away, this may be a read error. The CDR3 loop is CASSEYREGNTGAFF. CDR3 DNA: TGCGCCAGCAGCGAGTACAGGGAAGGGAACACTGGAGCTTTCTTT. V usage is TRBV5-1 and J usage is TRBJ1-1; tentatively, D is TRBD1 (6 bases). The CDR3 has 15 residues. Germline CDR1 reads SGHRS; CDR2 reads YFSETQ.

On this clonotype: A much larger clone is a single base away; this may be a read error. V and J are TRBV7-9 and TRBJ2-5; the match to TRBD2 covers 7 bases. The CDR3 runs 13 residues. Germline-derived CDR1 and CDR2 are SEHNR and FQNEAQ (reference sequence). Here the CDR3 reads CASSLEAGETQCF. The DNA of the CDR3 is TGTGCCAGCAGCTTAGAGGCGGGAGAGACCCAGTGCTTC. The complete variable domain, with remaining parts taken from reference TRBV7-9 and TRBJ2-5, reads DTGVSQNPRHKITKRGQNVTFRCDPISEHNRLYWYRQTLGQGPEFLTYFQNEAQLEKSRLLSDRFSAERPKGSFSTLEIQRTEQGDSAMYLCASSLEAGETQCFGPGTRLLVL.

The sample holds many counts of this clonotype. The chain is built from TRBV19 and TRBJ1-3; D is ambiguous. V lost 5 bases and J lost 0, with 11 bases in between. CDR1 LNHDA and CDR2 SQIVND come from the germline V gene (reference sequence). The CDR3 has 15 amino acids. The CDR3 is CASSAWTVSGNTIYF. The CDR3 DNA reads as TGTGCCAGTAGTGCCTGGACGGTCTCTGGAAACACCATATATTTT.

In this sample, this clonotype turned up many times. This chain connects TRBV19 to TRBJ1-1; weak D call: TRBD1 (5 bases). V was pared by 3 bases and J by 5 bases, with 16 bases between. CDR1 is LNHDA, CDR2 SQIVND, per germline (reference sequence). The CDR3 covers 15 residues. The CDR3 reads CASSIGDGGQTEAFF. The CDR3 DNA follows: TGTGCCAGTAGTATTGGGGATGGGGGTCAAACTGAAGCTTTCTTT.

The CDR3 DNA is TGTGCCAGCAGTTTACAAGCTAACTATGGCTACACCTTC. Its protein product is CASSLQANYGYTF. The V gene is TRBV12-3 or TRBV12-4, the J gene TRBJ1-2, with no clear D. The CDR3 is 13 residues long. Between the trimmed V and J ends, which lost 2 bases and 0 bases, there was a span of 4 bases.

The chain has TRBV7-2 and TRBJ2-7; perhaps TRBD2 as D (6 bases). The CDR3 totals 13 residues. The ends were cut back, 0 bases at V and 6 bases at J, with 9 bases in the middle. Germline loops: CDR1 SGHTA, CDR2 FQGNSA. CDR3 residues: CASSLAWRGEQYF. In nucleotides, the CDR3 is TGTGCCAGCAGCTTAGCGTGGAGGGGCGAGCAGTACTTC.